A single sample is the source of the 11 T cell receptor beta chains below, sequenced in a study of T cells in Graves' hyperthyroidism and ophthalmopathy. RNA transcripts were the template for amplifying TCR beta CDR3 regions. HTBI primers were the set used in a first-round RT-PCR of the TCR CDR3. TCRdb recomputed calls from the multiplex PCR reads with MiXCR, one row per CDR3 protein. The data hold some 770,000 distinct CDR3 sequences, with around 15% observed a single time. The sequenced sample consisted of blood. The receptors come from a man aged 18 to 35 with Graves' hyperthyroidism.

This clonotype was observed many times. J is TRBJ1-5 and V is TRBV18; D perhaps matches TRBD1 (6 bases). V lost 3 bases to trimming and J lost 6 bases, with 12 bases between them. CDR1 is KGHSH, CDR2 LQKENI, per germline. The length of the CDR3 is 14 residues. The CDR3 coding sequence is TGTGCCAGCTCACCCCACGGGGGCGGTCAGCCCCAGCATTTT. The encoded protein is CASSPHGGGQPQHF.

This chain uses TRBV7-9 with TRBJ1-5; 9 nucleotides align to TRBD1. This CDR3 comprises 14 residues. Germline lookup yields CDR1 SEHNR and CDR2 FQNEAQ (reference sequence). Losses at the gene ends were 1 base for V and 9 bases for J; bases not matched to a gene: 4. DNA for the CDR3: TGTGCCAGCAGCTTAGGGGACAGGGAAGGGCCCCAGCATTTT. Its translation: CASSLGDREGPQHF.

The V and J genes are TRBV6-1 and TRBJ2-4, with D perhaps matching TRBD2 (5 bases). The germline V gene encodes CDR1 MNHNS and CDR2 SASEGT. The CDR3 length is 14 residues. The ends were cut back, 4 bases at V and 9 bases at J, with 16 bases in the middle. CDR3 protein: CASSVRLPEGIQYF. Written as DNA, the CDR3 is TGTGCCAGCAGTGTCCGGCTACCCGAGGGCATTCAGTACTTC.

The V call is TRBV29-1, the J call TRBJ1-2; the D is unclear. Germline V gene lookup returns CDR1 SQVTM and CDR2 ANQGSEA. Trimming took off 6 bases at V and 7 bases at J, with 15 bases between the two ends. The CDR3 is made up of 12 amino acids. The CDR3 DNA follows: TGCAGCGTGGCCCTAGGATTTTCTGGCTACACCTTC. Amino acids: CSVALGFSGYTF.

This chain connects TRBV24-1 to TRBJ2-7; a weak D match, TRBD2 (5 bases). V was pared by 6 bases and J by 7 bases, with 15 bases between. The CDR3 consists of 13 residues. Germline V gene sequence: CDR1 KGHDR, CDR2 SFDVKD. The chain's CDR3 is CATSRGDGREQYF. The CDR3 region has the DNA TGTGCCACCAGTCGGGGAGACGGAAGGGAGCAGTACTTC.

This clonotype came up a few times. A much bigger clone sits one base away, suggesting this may be a read error. The chain has TRBV2 and TRBJ1-6; D unresolved. Germline V CDR1 and CDR2: SNHLY, FYNNEI. This CDR3 has 13 residues. CDR3 sequence reads: CANSPGGNSPLHF. In DNA, the CDR3 is TGTGCCAACAGTCCGGGAGGGAATTCACCCCTCCACTTT.

This clonotype has ten or more counts. The chain carries TRBV10-3 and TRBJ2-1; TRBD2 matches at 7 bases. The CDR3 runs 15 residues. The junction had 5 bases not matched to a gene; V was cut back by 6 bases and J by 0 bases. Germline lookup yields CDR1 ENHRY and CDR2 SYGVKD. CDR3 in DNA: TGTGCCATCAGCGAACTAGCGAGCTCCTACAATGAGCAGTTCTTC. Encoded protein: CAISELASSYNEQFF.

This clonotype turned up a few times. The CDR3 sequence is CSVELLGGLNEQFF. The CDR3 nucleotides are TGCAGCGTTGAACTGCTGGGGGGGTTGAATGAGCAGTTCTTC. The chain joins TRBV29-1 to TRBJ2-1; 7 nucleotides match TRBD2. Trimming took 2 bases from V and 7 from J; bases not matched to a gene: 8. Germline V gene sequence: CDR1 SQVTM, CDR2 ANQGSEA. This CDR3 region has 14 residues.

This clonotype was detected many times. The V gene is TRBV7-2, the J gene TRBJ1-1, with D unresolved. V was clipped by 3 bases and J by 0 bases, with 11 bases between them. There are 15 residues in the CDR3. Germline V gives CDR1 SGHTA, CDR2 FQGNSA. In DNA form, the CDR3 reads TGTGCCAGCAGCTTGAGACGGTTTATGAACACTGAAGCTTTCTTT. It yields the protein CASSLRRFMNTEAFF.

The CDR3 sequence is CASSLSMGLAGAYTNTGELFF. The DNA of the CDR3 is TGTGCCAGCAGTTTATCGATGGGCCTAGCGGGAGCCTATACGAACACCGGGGAGCTGTTTTTT. The chain combines TRBV27 with TRBJ2-2; 10 nucleotides align to TRBD2. This CDR3 is built from 21 residues. Trimming cost V 0 bases and J 0 bases; bases outside gene matches: 13. Germline V gives CDR1 MNHEY, CDR2 SMNVEV (reference sequence).

This clonotype was recorded many times. The chain uses TRBV18 and TRBJ1-2; D possibly corresponds to TRBD1 (5 bases). The CDR3 totals 15 residues. The V end lost 1 base, the J end lost 0 bases, and 9 bases lay between the germline ends. The V gene's germline CDR1 is KGHSH and CDR2 LQKENI. CDR3 nucleotide sequence: TGTGCCAGCTCACCACTTGGGGACGCTAACTATGGCTACACCTTC. The encoded protein is CASSPLGDANYGYTF.